The T cell receptor (beta chain) described here comes from a study of low-dose radiotherapy and immunotherapy resistance in tumors. About the study: Intravenous cyclophosphamide at 200 mg/m2 preceded radiation and immunotherapy by one day, every two weeks.

Indicated time point: before trial treatment. As their treatment, donors received nivolumab, ipilimumab, aspirin, low-dose cyclophosphamide and low-dose radiotherapy. Patients who could take part had advanced solid tumors with no tumor-infiltrating lymphocytes. TRAV and TRBV primers primed cDNA for both TCRalpha and TCRbeta. TCRs underwent 15 to 20 PCR cycles of amplification with a constant-region primer and V-primer adapter. TCRdb passed the reads through MiXCR, listing each CDR3 protein once. The table includes around 83,000 distinct CDR3 sequences, 18% detected once. This sequence originates from a male donor with prostate cancer. The material was PBMCs, obtained before treatment.

The CDR3, as DNA: TGTGCCAGCAGCTTAACAGTAGCGGGCACAGATACGCAGTATTTT. It yields the protein CASSLTVAGTDTQYF. V and J are TRBV7-4 and TRBJ2-3; D might be TRBD2 (6 bases). The CDR3 runs 15 residues. The germline CDR1 and CDR2 sequences are SGHVT and SQSDAQ. V lost 2 bases to trimming and J lost 1 base, with 10 bases between them. Full variable domain (missing parts from reference TRBV7-4 and TRBJ2-3): GAGVSQSPRYKVAKRGRDVALRCDSISGHVTLYWYRQTLGQGSEVLTYSQSDAQRDKSGRPSGRFSAERPERSVSTLKIQRTEQGDSAVYLCASSLTVAGTDTQYFGPGTRLTVL.